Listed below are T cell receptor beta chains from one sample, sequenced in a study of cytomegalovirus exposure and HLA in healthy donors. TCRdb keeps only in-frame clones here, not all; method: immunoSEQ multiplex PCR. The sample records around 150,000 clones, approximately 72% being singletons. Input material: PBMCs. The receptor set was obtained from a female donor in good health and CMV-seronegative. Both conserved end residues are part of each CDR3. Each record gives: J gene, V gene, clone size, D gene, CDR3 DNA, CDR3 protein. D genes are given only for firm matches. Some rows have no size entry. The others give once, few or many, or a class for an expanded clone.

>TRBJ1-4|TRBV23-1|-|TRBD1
TGCGCCAGCAGTCCTACGGACAGGGAGCGGAGTAATGAAAAACTGTTTTTT
CASSPTDRERSNEKLFF
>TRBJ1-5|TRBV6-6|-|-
TGTGCCAGCAGTTACTCGGCCTCCTCCAATCAGCCCCAGCATTTT
CASSYSASSNQPQHF
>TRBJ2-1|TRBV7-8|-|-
TGTGCCAGCAGCCTGGGGATACAGGTGGATGAGCAGTTCTTC
CASSLGIQVDEQFF
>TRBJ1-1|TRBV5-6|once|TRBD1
TGTGCCAGCAGCTTGGGGAGGGGGCGCGAAGCTTTCTTT
CASSLGRGREAFF
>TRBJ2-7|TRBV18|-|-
TGTGCCAGCTCACGGAGTACGGCAGAGCAGTACTTC
CASSRSTAEQYF
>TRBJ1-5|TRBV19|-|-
TGTGCCAGTAGTATAAAGTGGGGGGGCTACAATCAGCCCCAGCATTTT
CASSIKWGGYNQPQHF
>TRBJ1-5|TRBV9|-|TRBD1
TGTGCCAGCAGCGCGACAGGGGATAGCAATCAGCCCCAGCATTTT
CASSATGDSNQPQHF
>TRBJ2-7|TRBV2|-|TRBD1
TGTGCCAGCAGTGAAATTGGGACAGGCTCCTACGAGCAGTACTTC
CASSEIGTGSYEQYF
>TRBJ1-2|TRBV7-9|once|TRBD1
TGTGCCAGCAGCAATCAGGGGGCTTATGGCTACACCTTC
CASSNQGAYGYTF
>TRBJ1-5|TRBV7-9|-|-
TGTGCCAGCAGCTTAGCCGCGGGGGAAGGCAATCAGCCCCAGCATTTT
CASSLAAGEGNQPQHF
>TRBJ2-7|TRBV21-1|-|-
TGTGCCAGCAGCAAAGTTGCTTTGGGACTAGCGGGCACCCTTACCCTGCCTTACGAGCAGTACTTC
CASSKVALGLAGTLTLPYEQYF
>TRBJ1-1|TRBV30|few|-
TGTGCCTGGAGTGGACAGCCCCGTCTCGGCACTGAAGCTTTCTTT
CAWSGQPRLGTEAFF
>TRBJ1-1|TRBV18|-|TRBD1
TGTGCCAGCTCACCACTTATCACAGGGGGCACTGAAGCTTTCTTT
CASSPLITGGTEAFF
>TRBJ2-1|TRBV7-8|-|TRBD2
TGTGCCAGCAGCTTAGTAGCGGGGGCTGGGGATGAGCAGTTCTTC
CASSLVAGAGDEQFF
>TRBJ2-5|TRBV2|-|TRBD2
TGTGCCAGCCGTGAGAGGGGCGGGGGGCACTTAGGGGAGACCCAGTACTTC
CASRERGGGHLGETQYF
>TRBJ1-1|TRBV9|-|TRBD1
TGTGCCAGCAGCCCAAGACAGGGGGACACTGAAGCTTTCTTT
CASSPRQGDTEAFF
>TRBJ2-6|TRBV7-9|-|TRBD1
TGTGCCAGCAGCGCCAGGGGGCCTGGGGCCAACGTCCTGACTTTC
CASSARGPGANVLTF
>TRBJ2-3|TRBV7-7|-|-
TGTGCCAGCAGCAAAGACGCGACTAGCACAGATACGCAGTATTTT
CASSKDATSTDTQYF
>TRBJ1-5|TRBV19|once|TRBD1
TGTGCCAGTAGTAGGGACAGGGGAGATCAGCCCCAGCATTTT
CASSRDRGDQPQHF
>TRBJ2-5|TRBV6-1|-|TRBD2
TGTGCCAGCAGTGCGGGGGGGCCGGTTGTCGGGACCCAGTACTTC
CASSAGGPVVGTQYF
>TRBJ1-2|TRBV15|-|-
TGTGCCACCAGCAGAGATCTGAAAGGGACTGCAGAAGGCTACACCTTC
CATSRDLKGTAEGYTF
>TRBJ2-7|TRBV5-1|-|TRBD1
TGCGCCAGCAGCTTGGTGGGACAGTCCTACGAGCAGTACTTC
CASSLVGQSYEQYF
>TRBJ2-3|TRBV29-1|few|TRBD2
TGCAGCGTTGGTTTGGGCGGGAGGGCCGCCGTGCAGTATTTT
CSVGLGGRAAVQYF
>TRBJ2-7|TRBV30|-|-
TGTGCCTGGAGTGTTACAGGGTACTACGAGCAGTACTTC
CAWSVTGYYEQYF
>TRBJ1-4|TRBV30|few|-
TGTGCCTGGGGGGCAGGCGTTCGCGAAAAACTGTTTTTT
CAWGAGVREKLFF
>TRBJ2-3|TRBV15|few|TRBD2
TGTGCCACCAGCAGAGACACTAGCGGGGTAATAGATACGCAGTATTTT
CATSRDTSGVIDTQYF
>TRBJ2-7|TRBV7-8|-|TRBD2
TGTGCCAGCAGCTCCCTCGATGGGAGGGCCTACGAGCAGTACTTC
CASSSLDGRAYEQYF
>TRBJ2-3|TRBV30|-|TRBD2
TGTGCCTGGAGTTTAGCGGGAGTGGATACGCAGTATTTT
CAWSLAGVDTQYF
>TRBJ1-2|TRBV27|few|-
TGTGCCAGCAGTTTAGGGAGGAACTATGGCTACACCTTC
CASSLGRNYGYTF
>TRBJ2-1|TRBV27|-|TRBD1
TGTGCCAGCAGTTTATGGAAGGGACAGGGATACAATGAGCAGTTCTTC
CASSLWKGQGYNEQFF
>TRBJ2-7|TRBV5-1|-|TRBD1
TGCGCCAGCAGTTCCTTCGGGACAGCGAGCTCCTACGAGCAGTACTTC
CASSSFGTASSYEQYF
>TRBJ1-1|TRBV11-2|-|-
TGTGCCAGCAGCTTAGAGGGGGCAGGGGCTGAAGCTTTCTTT
CASSLEGAGAEAFF
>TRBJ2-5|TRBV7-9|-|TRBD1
TGTGCCAGCAGCTTCGACAGGGTACCCCAAGAGACCCAGTACTTC
CASSFDRVPQETQYF